This T cell receptor (beta chain) was recorded in a study of post-analysis software for immune sequencing data. Included in the TCR beta cDNA libraries were unique molecular identifiers. TCRdb reanalysed the PCR reads using MiXCR and keeps one entry per CDR3 protein. The data show a few hundred thousand distinct CDR3 sequences, nearly 45% seen once. The CDR3 is made up of 14 amino acids. Germline CDR1 SGHRS, CDR2 YFSETQ. Germline trimming cut 1 base from V and 5 bases from J; bases unmatched to any gene: 3. Study observations and caveats: Patients showed TRBV5-6, TRBV5-1 and TRBV20-1 among five TRBV segments more frequent than in controls. Controls had significantly higher normalized Chao1 diversity than multiple sclerosis patients.

This clonotype has a handful of counts. The antigen remains undetermined. The TCR originated in a girl between 5 and 17 years old with multiple sclerosis. The sample taken for sequencing was blood. This chain connects TRBV5-1 to TRBJ2-1; 7 nucleotides agree with TRBD2. In nucleotides, the CDR3 is TGCGCCAGCAGCTTGCGGCGGGGGAACAATGAGCAGTTCTTC. Translation: CASSLRRGNNEQFF.